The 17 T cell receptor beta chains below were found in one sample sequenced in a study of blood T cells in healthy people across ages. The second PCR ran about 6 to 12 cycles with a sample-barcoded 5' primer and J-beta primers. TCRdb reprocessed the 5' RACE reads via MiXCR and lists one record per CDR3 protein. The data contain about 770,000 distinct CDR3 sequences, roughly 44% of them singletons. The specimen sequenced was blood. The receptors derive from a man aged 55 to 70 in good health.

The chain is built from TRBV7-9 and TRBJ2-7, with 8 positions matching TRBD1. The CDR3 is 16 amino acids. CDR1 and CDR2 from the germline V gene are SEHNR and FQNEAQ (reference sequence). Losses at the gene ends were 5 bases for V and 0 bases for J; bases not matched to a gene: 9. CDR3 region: CASSQSGQGFSYEQYF. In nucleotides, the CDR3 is TGTGCCAGCAGCCAATCAGGACAGGGATTCTCCTACGAGCAGTACTTC.

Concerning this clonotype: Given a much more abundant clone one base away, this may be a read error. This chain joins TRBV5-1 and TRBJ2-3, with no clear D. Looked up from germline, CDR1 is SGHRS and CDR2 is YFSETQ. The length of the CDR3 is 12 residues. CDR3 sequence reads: CANSLQADTQYF. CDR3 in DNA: TGCGCCAACAGCTTGCAGGCGGATACGCAGTATTTT.

The CDR3 protein is CASSLPHTDTQYF. CDR3 DNA: TGTGCCAGCAGCTTACCGCACACAGATACGCAGTATTTT. The J gene is TRBJ2-3, the V gene TRBV7-2; D is uncertain. The CDR3 runs 13 residues. Trimming stripped 2 bases from V and 2 bases from J, with 5 bases between. CDR1 is SGHTA, CDR2 FQGNSA, per germline.

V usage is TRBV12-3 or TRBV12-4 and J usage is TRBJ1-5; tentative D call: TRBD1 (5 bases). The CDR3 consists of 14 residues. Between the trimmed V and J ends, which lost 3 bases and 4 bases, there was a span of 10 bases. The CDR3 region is CASSFRAGNQPQHF. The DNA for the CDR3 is TGTGCCAGCAGTTTCAGGGCAGGGAATCAGCCCCAGCATTTT.

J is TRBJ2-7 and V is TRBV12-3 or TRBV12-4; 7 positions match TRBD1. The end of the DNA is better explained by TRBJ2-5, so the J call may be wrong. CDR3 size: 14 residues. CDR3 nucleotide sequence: TGTGCCAGCAGTTCTAAGGGGGCGATGGAGACCCAGTACTTC. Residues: CASSSKGAMETQYF.

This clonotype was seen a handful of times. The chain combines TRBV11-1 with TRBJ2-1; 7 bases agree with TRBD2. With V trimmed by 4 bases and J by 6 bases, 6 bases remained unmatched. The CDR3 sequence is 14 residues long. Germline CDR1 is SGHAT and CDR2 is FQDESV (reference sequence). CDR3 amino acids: CASSSGGRVNEQFF. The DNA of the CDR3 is TGTGCCAGCAGCTCGGGGGGAAGGGTCAATGAGCAGTTCTTC.

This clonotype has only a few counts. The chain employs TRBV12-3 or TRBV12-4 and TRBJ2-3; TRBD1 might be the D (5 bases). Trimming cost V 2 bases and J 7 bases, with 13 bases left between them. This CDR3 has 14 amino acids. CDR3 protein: CASSLSETAHTQYF. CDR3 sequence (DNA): TGTGCCAGCAGTTTAAGCGAGACAGCACATACGCAGTATTTT.

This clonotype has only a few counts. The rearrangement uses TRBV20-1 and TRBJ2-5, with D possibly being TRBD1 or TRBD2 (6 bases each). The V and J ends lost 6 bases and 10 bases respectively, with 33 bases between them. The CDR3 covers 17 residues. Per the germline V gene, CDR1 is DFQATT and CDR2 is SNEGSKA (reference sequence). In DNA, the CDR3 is TGCAGTGCCGTAGTCGGGGGCTCGGGGCAAGAAAGAAAGATCCAGTACTTC. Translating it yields CSAVVGGSGQERKIQYF.

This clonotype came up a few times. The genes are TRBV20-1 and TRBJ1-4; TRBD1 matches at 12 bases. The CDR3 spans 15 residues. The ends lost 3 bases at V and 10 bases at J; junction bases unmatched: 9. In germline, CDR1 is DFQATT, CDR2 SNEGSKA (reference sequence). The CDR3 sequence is CSASAGTGGKGKLFF. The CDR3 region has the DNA TGCAGTGCTAGCGCCGGGACAGGGGGCAAGGGAAAACTGTTTTTT.

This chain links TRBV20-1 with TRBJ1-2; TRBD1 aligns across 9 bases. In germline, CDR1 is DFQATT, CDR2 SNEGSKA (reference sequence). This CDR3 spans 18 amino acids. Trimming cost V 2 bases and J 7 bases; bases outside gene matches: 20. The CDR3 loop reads CSARHAGLNRGQFGGYTF. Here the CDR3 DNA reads TGCAGTGCTAGACATGCCGGCCTAAACAGGGGGCAATTTGGTGGCTACACCTTC.

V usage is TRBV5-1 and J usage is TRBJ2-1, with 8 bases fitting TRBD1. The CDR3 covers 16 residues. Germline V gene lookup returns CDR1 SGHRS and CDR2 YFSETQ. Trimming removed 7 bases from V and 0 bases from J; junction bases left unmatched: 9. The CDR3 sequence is CASSRGQGTSYNEQFF. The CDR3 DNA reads TGCGCCAGCTCCAGGGGGCAGGGGACCTCCTACAATGAGCAGTTCTTC.

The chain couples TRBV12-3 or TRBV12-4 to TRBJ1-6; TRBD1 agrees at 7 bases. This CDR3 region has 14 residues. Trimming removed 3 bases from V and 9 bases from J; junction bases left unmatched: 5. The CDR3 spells CASSLTTGSSPLHF. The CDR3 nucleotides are TGTGCCAGCAGTTTGACGACAGGGTCTTCACCCCTCCACTTT.

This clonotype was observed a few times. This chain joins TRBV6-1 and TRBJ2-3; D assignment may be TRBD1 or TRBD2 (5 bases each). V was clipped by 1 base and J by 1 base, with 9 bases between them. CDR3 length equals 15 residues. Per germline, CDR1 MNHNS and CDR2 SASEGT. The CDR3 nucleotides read TGTGCCAGCAGTGAAGGGGGGAGCGGCACAGATACGCAGTATTTT. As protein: CASSEGGSGTDTQYF.

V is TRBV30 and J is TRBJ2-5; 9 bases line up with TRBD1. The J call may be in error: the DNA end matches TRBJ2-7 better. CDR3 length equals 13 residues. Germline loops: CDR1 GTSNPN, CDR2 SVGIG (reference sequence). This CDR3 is CAWTWDRAYEQYF. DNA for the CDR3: TGTGCCTGGACCTGGGACAGGGCCTACGAGCAGTACTTC.

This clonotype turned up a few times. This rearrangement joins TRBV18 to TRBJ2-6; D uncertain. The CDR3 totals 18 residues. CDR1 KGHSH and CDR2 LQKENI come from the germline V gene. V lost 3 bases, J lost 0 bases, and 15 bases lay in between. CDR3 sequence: CASSPQPPSGSGANVLTF. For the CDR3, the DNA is TGTGCCAGCTCACCTCAACCCCCCTCAGGCTCTGGGGCCAACGTCCTGACTTTC.

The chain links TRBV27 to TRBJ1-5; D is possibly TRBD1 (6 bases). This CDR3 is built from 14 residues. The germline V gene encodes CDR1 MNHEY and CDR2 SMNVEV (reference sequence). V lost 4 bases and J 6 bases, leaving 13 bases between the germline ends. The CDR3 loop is CASSYTGMGQPQHF. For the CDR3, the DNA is TGTGCCAGCAGTTATACAGGGATGGGTCAGCCCCAGCATTTT.

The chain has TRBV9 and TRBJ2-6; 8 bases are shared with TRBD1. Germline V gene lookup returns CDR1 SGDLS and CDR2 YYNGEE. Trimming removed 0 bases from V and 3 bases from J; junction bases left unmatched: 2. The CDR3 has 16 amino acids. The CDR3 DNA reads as TGTGCCAGCAGCGTAGCAGGGGGCAATGGGGCCAACGTCCTGACTTTC. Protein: CASSVAGGNGANVLTF.